This record concerns one T cell receptor (beta chain) sequence. A junction end diverges from the germline sequence, so it may reflect a read error. In the study's own analysis: Reference gene primer amplification gave nucleated cell count estimates. Measured with immunoSEQ multiplex PCR; TCRdb has only the in-frame clones, and not every one. That table gives V, J and clone size, and the DNA gave D and trimming. This table holds under 500,000 clones, about 89% found once. These data are taken from a study of blood T cell repertoires in COVID-19. Study context: Acute and convalescent COVID-19 samples came from the United States, Italy and Spain. In each case, the material was cDNA or gDNA derived from T cells, B-cell-depleted T cells, or PBMCs.

The CDR3 is 15 amino acids. Germline values: CDR1 SGHVS, CDR2 FQNEAQ. Sequenced material: peripheral blood. The source is a woman aged 25 to 45 with acute or convalescent COVID-19. The chain has TRBV7-8 and TRBJ2-2; 11 bases map to TRBD2. DNA of the CDR3: TGTGCCAGCAGTTTAGCGGGGGGGTCCACCGGGGAGCTGTTTTTT. This sequence encodes CASSLAGGSTGELFF.